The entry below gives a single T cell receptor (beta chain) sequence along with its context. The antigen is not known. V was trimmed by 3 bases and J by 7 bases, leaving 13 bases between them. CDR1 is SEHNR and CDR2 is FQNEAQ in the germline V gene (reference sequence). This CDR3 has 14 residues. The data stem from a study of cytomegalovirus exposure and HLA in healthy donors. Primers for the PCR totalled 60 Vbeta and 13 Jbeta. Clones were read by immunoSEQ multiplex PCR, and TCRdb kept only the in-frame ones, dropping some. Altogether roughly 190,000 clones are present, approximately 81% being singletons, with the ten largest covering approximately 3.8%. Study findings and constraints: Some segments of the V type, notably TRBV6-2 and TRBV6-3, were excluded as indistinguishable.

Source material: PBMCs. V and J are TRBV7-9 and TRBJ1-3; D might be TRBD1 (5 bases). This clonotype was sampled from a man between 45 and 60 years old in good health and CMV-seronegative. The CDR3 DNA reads TGTGCCAGCAGCTTCGGACAAAGTCGGAACACCATATATTTT. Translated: CASSFGQSRNTIYF.